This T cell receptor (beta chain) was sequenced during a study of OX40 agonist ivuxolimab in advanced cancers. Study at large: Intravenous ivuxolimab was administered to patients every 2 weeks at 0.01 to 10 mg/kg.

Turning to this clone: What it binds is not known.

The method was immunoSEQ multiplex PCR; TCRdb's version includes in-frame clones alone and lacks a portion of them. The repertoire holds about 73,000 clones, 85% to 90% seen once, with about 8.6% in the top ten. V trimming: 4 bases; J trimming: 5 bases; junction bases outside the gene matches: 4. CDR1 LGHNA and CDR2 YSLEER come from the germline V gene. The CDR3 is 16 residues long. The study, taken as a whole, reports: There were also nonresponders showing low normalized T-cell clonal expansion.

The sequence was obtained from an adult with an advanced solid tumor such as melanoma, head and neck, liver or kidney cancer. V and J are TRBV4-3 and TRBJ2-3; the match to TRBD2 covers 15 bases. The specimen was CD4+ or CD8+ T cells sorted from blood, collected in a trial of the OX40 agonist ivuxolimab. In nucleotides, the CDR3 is TGCGCCAGCAGCCGAGGACTAGCGGGGGGGCTAGATACGCAGTATTTT. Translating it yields CASSRGLAGGLDTQYF.